This is a list of T cell receptor beta chains from one sample in a study of shared clonotypes between healthy human individuals. The repertoire was sequenced with immunoSEQ multiplex PCR; TCRdb's copy has only in-frame clones and lacks some. The data contain some 1,600,000 clones, 95% to 99% of them seen just once; the ten biggest clones take up about 0.4%. The sequencing sample was made of naive CD4+ T cells sorted from blood. All receptors derive from a man in his thirties or forties in good health. CDR3s include the opening cysteine and the closing phenylalanine or tryptophan. The D gene is left open where the match is weak. Rows may omit the clone size; those that give it use once, few, many or a size class.

>NA|TRBV28|NA|TRBJ1-1
TGTGCCAGCTCCTCGGGGACATTGGTCACTGAAGCTTTCTTT
CASSSGTLVTEAFF
>NA|TRBV9|NA|TRBJ2-5
TGTGCCAGCAGCGGGGGATCGGGCACCTTGGGACAAGAGACCCAGTACTTC
CASSGGSGTLGQETQYF
>NA|TRBV28|NA|TRBJ2-7
TGTGCCAGCAGTATTCTAGCGAATCGCTACGAGCAGTACTTC
CASSILANRYEQYF
>TRBD2|TRBV7-8|NA|TRBJ2-1
TGTGCCAGCAGCGTGAGGGTGTCTAGCGGATACAATGAGCAGTTCTTC
CASSVRVSSGYNEQFF
>NA|TRBV10-1|NA|TRBJ2-3
TGCGCCAGCGGTCCTAGGGCCTCCGATACGCAGTATTTT
CASGPRASDTQYF
>NA|TRBV6-6|NA|TRBJ1-4
TGTGCCAGCCGCCGGGACGCAACTAATGAAAAACTGTTTTTT
CASRRDATNEKLFF
>TRBD1|TRBV11-2|NA|TRBJ2-7
TGTGCCAGCAGCCGAATACCGGGACAGGGGCCCTACGAGCAGTACTTC
CASSRIPGQGPYEQYF
>TRBD2|TRBV29-1|NA|TRBJ2-1
TGCAGCGGGATACTAGCGGGAGGATTGAGTGAGCAGTTCTTC
CSGILAGGLSEQFF
>NA|TRBV6-1|NA|TRBJ2-7
TGTGCCAGCAGTGAAGCTGGTGTTGGCGGGTCTTCCTACGAGCAGTACTTC
CASSEAGVGGSSYEQYF
>TRBD1|TRBV5-6|once|TRBJ2-2
TGTGCCAGCAGCCGAGGTACCACAGGGGGCGTCGGGGAGCTGTTTTTT
CASSRGTTGGVGELFF
>NA|TRBV5-5|NA|TRBJ2-5
TGTGCCAGCAGCCGCGTGGCGGCAGGGGCAGGGGAGACCCAGTACTTC
CASSRVAAGAGETQYF
>NA|TRBV27|NA|TRBJ1-4
TGTGCCAGCAGTTTCCAGGGCGAAGGTGAAAAACTGTTTTTT
CASSFQGEGEKLFF
>NA|TRBV10-3|NA|TRBJ2-3
TGTGCCATCAGCCCTCTTGCAGCACAGTCAGATACGCAGTATTTT
CAISPLAAQSDTQYF
>NA|TRBV12-5|NA|TRBJ1-2
TGTGCTAGTGGTTCGGGTTCAGGGTACGATGGCTACACCTTC
CASGSGSGYDGYTF
>TRBD2|TRBV19|NA|TRBJ2-2
TGTGCCAGTAGTACTGCTAGCGGGAGCGGGCCCGGGGAGCTGTTTTTT
CASSTASGSGPGELFF
>NA|TRBV4-3|NA|TRBJ2-7
TGCGCCAGCAGCCAAGATTGGCAAACTACCTACGAGCAGTACTTC
CASSQDWQTTYEQYF
>TRBD1|TRBV7-9|NA|TRBJ2-6
TGTGCCAGCAGCACGGACAGGGGAGGGGCCAACGTCCTGACTTTC
CASSTDRGGANVLTF
>TRBD2|TRBV30|NA|TRBJ2-1
TGTGCCTGGAGGACTAGCGGGAGCTACAATGAGCAGTTCTTC
CAWRTSGSYNEQFF
>NA|TRBV7-2|once|TRBJ2-6
TGTGCCAGCAGCCTACAGGGTGGGTCTGGGGCCAACGTCCTGACTTTC
CASSLQGGSGANVLTF
>NA|TRBV7-8|NA|TRBJ2-5
TGTGCCAGCAGCTTTAAGCCCAGGGAGACCCAGTACTTC
CASSFKPRETQYF
>TRBD1|TRBV5-1|NA|TRBJ2-7
TGCGCCAGCAGCGCCCGACAGGGATCCTACGAGCAGTACTTC
CASSARQGSYEQYF
>NA|TRBV15|once|TRBJ2-3
TGTGCCACCAGCAGAGATAACTCCCCTGCAGATACGCAGTATTTT
CATSRDNSPADTQYF
>NA|TRBV7-6|NA|TRBJ1-5
TGTGCCAGCAGCTTAGGAGGTCAGGGAGGCCCCCAGCATTTT
CASSLGGQGGPQHF
>TRBD2|TRBV7-2|NA|TRBJ2-1
TGTGCCAGCAGCCTTGGACTAGCGGTCTACAATGAGCAGTTCTTC
CASSLGLAVYNEQFF
>TRBD2|TRBV5-4|NA|TRBJ2-2
TGTGCCAGCAGCACCCGGACTAGCGGGAGAAACACCGGGGAGCTGTTTTTT
CASSTRTSGRNTGELFF
>NA|TRBV5-1|NA|TRBJ1-1
TGCGCCAGCAGCTTGGGTATCAGACAGAACACTGAAGCTTTCTTT
CASSLGIRQNTEAFF
>NA|TRBV18|NA|TRBJ1-5
TGTGCCAGCTCACCACGGAAGAATAGCAATCAGCCCCAGCATTTT
CASSPRKNSNQPQHF
>TRBD1|TRBV27|once|TRBJ2-2
TGTGCCAGCAGCCCGGGACAGGGGGGTCCCGGGGAGCTGTTTTTT
CASSPGQGGPGELFF